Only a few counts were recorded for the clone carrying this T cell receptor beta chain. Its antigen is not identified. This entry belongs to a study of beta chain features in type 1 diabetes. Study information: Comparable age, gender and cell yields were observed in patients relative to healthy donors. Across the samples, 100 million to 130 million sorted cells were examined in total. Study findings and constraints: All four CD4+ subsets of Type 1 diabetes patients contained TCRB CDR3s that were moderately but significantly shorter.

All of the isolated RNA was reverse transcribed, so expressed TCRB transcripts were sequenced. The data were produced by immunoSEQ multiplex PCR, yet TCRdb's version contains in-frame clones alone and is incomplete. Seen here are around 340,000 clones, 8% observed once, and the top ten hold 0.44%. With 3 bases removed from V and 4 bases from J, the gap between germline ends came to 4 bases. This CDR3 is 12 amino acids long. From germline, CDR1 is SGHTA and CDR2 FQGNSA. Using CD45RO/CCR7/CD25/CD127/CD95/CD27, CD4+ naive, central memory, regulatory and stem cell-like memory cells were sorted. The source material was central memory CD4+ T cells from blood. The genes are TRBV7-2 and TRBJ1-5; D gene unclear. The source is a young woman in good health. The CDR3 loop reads CASSFQNQPQHF. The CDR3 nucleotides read TGTGCCAGCAGCTTCCAGAATCAGCCCCAGCATTTT.